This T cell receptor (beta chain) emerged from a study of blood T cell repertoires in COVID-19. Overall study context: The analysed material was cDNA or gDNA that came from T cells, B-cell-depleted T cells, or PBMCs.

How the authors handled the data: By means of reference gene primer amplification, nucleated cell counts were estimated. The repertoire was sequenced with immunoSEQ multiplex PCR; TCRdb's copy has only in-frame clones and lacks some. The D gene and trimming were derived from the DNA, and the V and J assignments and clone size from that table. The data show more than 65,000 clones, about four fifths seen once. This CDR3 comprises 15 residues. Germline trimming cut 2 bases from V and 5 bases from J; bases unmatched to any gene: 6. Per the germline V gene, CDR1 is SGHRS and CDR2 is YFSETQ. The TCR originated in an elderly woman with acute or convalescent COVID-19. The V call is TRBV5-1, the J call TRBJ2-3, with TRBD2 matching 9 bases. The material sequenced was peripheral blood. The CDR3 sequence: CASSFAGGREDTQYF. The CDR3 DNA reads TGCGCCAGCAGCTTCGCGGGGGGGCGGGAAGATACGCAGTATTTT.